This T cell receptor (beta chain) derives from a study of blood T cell repertoires in COVID-19. Study details: The United States, Italy and Spain provided the acute and convalescent COVID-19 samples. From T cells, B-cell-depleted T cells, or PBMCs came the material, which was cDNA or gDNA.

Germline assignment: CDR1 SNHLY and CDR2 FYNNEI. CDR3 size: 11 residues. With 3 bases removed from V and 4 bases from J, the gap between germline ends came to 2 bases. Per the study methods: It was from reference gene primer amplification that nucleated cell counts were estimated. Data came from immunoSEQ multiplex PCR; TCRdb stores just in-frame clones and leaves some out. V and J calls and clone size are copied from that table; D and trimming were computed from the DNA. In the table there are about 140,000 clones, over 80% of which are singletons. The sequenced sample consisted of peripheral blood. This receptor was identified in a woman between 50 and 59 years old with acute or convalescent COVID-19. The V call is TRBV2, the J call TRBJ2-3; D unclear. CDR3 coding DNA: TGTGCCAGCAGTGACTCAGATACGCAGTATTTT. Encoded protein: CASSDSDTQYF.